These 3 T cell receptor beta chains were sequenced from one sample in a study of beta chain features in type 1 diabetes. Every isolated RNA sample was fully reverse transcribed, so sequencing captured expressed TCRB transcripts. Data came from immunoSEQ multiplex PCR; TCRdb stores just in-frame clones and leaves some out. The sample carries around 300,000 clones, 9.5% to 12% recorded once. Sequencing was done on a sample of naive CD4+ T cells from blood. The receptor set was obtained from a woman between 25 and 40 years old in good health.

The V call is TRBV28, the J call TRBJ2-2; a possible D gene is TRBD2 (6 bases). Trimming stripped 3 bases from V and 8 bases from J, with 7 bases between. This CDR3 spans 12 amino acids. CDR1 MDHEN and CDR2 SYDVKM come from the germline V gene. The CDR3 spells CASSLEGGELFF. Here the CDR3 DNA reads TGTGCCAGCAGTTTGGAGGGGGGGGAGCTGTTTTTT.

This clone was found many times. The genes are TRBV7-2 and TRBJ2-3, with D perhaps matching TRBD2 (5 bases). CDR1 SGHTA and CDR2 FQGNSA come from the germline V gene. This CDR3 comprises 16 residues. Trimming stripped 2 bases from V and 8 bases from J, with 20 bases between. CDR3 bases: TGTGCCAGCAGCTTACAGTCTGCTAGCAACATTGGTACGCAGTATTTT. Translation gives CASSLQSASNIGTQYF.

V and J are TRBV7-2 and TRBJ2-3; D is unclear. CDR1 SGHTA and CDR2 FQGNSA come from the germline V gene. The CDR3 is 17 residues long. Trimming took 2 bases from V and 0 from J, leaving 15 bases between them. This CDR3 reads CASSLTYMGTSTDTQYF. Written as DNA, the CDR3 is TGTGCCAGCAGCTTAACGTACATGGGCACTAGCACAGATACGCAGTATTTT.